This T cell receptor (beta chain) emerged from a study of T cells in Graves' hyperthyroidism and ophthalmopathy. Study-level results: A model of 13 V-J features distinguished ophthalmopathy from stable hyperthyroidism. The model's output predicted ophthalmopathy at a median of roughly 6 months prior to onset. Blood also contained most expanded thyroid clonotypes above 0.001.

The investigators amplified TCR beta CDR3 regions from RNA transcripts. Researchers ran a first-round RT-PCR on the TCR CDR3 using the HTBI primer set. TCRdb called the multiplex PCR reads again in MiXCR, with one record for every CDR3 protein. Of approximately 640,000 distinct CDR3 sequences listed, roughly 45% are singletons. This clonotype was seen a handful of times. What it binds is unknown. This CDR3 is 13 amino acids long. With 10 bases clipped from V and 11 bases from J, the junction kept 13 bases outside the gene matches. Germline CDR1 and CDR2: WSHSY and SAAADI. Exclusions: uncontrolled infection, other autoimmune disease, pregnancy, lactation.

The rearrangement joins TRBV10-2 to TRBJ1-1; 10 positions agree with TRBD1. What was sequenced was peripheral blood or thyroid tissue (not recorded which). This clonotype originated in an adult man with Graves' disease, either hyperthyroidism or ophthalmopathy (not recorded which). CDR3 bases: TGCGCCACAAATTCCGGACAGGGGGTAAGGGCTTTCTTT. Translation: CATNSGQGVRAFF.